This T cell receptor beta chain was recorded in a study of blood T cell repertoires in COVID-19. About the research overall: Whether acute or convalescent, the COVID-19 samples came from the United States, Italy and Spain. Sources were T cells, B-cell-depleted T cells, or PBMCs; the material itself was cDNA or gDNA.

In the original analysis: Nucleated cell counts were estimated from reference gene primer amplification. Measured with immunoSEQ multiplex PCR; TCRdb has only the in-frame clones, and not every one. V and J calls and clone size are given by that table; D and trimming were obtained from the DNA. The table shows about 260,000 clones, with around 87% occurring only once. The ends were cut back, 6 bases at V and 7 bases at J, with 13 bases in the middle. The germline V gene has CDR1 MDHEN and CDR2 SYDVKM. This CDR3 comprises 13 residues. The TCR sequence derives from a man younger than 35 with active or convalescent COVID-19. This rearrangement joins TRBV28 to TRBJ2-4, with TRBD1 as a possible D gene (7 bases). Input material: peripheral blood. CDR3 DNA sequence: TGTGCCAGCAGAGTTTCAGGGGGGAACATTCAGTACTTC. Amino acid sequence: CASRVSGGNIQYF.